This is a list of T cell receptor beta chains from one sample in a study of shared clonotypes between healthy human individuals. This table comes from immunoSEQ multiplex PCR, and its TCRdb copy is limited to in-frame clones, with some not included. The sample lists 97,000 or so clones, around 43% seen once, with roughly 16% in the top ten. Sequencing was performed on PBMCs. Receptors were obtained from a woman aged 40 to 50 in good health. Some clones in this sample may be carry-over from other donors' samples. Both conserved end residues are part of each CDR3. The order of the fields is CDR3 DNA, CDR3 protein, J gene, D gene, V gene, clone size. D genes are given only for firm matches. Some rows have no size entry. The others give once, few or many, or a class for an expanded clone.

CDR3nt: TGTGCCAGCAGTGAGGCGTCCTACAATGAGCAGTTCTTC; CDR3aa: CASSEASYNEQFF; j_gene: TRBJ2-1; d_gene: NA; v_gene: TRBV6-1; abundance: NA
CDR3nt: TGTGCCAGCAGCTTGTCCGCCTGGAATGAGCAGTTCTTC; CDR3aa: CASSLSAWNEQFF; j_gene: TRBJ2-1; d_gene: NA; v_gene: TRBV5-4; abundance: NA
CDR3nt: TGTGCCAGCAGTGGGACAGGGAGGACCTACGAGCAGTACTTC; CDR3aa: CASSGTGRTYEQYF; j_gene: TRBJ2-7; d_gene: TRBD1; v_gene: TRBV28; abundance: few
CDR3nt: TGTGCCAGCAGCTCGGGACTAGCGGGAGAGTACGAGCAGTACTTC; CDR3aa: CASSSGLAGEYEQYF; j_gene: TRBJ2-7; d_gene: TRBD2; v_gene: TRBV28; abundance: NA
CDR3nt: TGTGCCGGCAGGACAGGGAACACCGGGGAGCTGTTTTTT; CDR3aa: CAGRTGNTGELFF; j_gene: TRBJ2-2; d_gene: TRBD1; v_gene: TRBV28; abundance: NA
CDR3nt: TGTGCCAGCACCCGACAGGGAAGAGTTGACACTGAAGCTTTCTTT; CDR3aa: CASTRQGRVDTEAFF; j_gene: TRBJ1-1; d_gene: TRBD1; v_gene: TRBV25-1; abundance: NA
CDR3nt: TGTGCCAGCTCACCAGGCAGCGGGACCAACCAAGAGACCCAGTACTTC; CDR3aa: CASSPGSGTNQETQYF; j_gene: TRBJ2-5; d_gene: TRBD2; v_gene: TRBV18; abundance: NA
CDR3nt: TGTGCCAGCAGCTTAGGGGGGAGCGATCAGCCCCAGCATTTT; CDR3aa: CASSLGGSDQPQHF; j_gene: TRBJ1-5; d_gene: NA; v_gene: TRBV7-2; abundance: NA
CDR3nt: TGTGCCAGCAGCTTAGACCGCAAGCCGTTCTTC; CDR3aa: CASSLDRKPFF; j_gene: TRBJ2-1; d_gene: NA; v_gene: TRBV7-2; abundance: NA
CDR3nt: TGTGCCAGCAGTTTGCGGAGGGGGACCTACGAGCAGTACTTC; CDR3aa: CASSLRRGTYEQYF; j_gene: TRBJ2-7; d_gene: NA; v_gene: TRBV28; abundance: once
CDR3nt: TGTGCCAGCAGTGATCCTAGGGGGGTTGGTGAGCAGTTCTTC; CDR3aa: CASSDPRGVGEQFF; j_gene: TRBJ2-1; d_gene: NA; v_gene: TRBV25-1; abundance: NA
CDR3nt: TGTGCCAGCAGCTTAAGAAGGGTCGGATCGGCCGGGGAGCTGTTTTTT; CDR3aa: CASSLRRVGSAGELFF; j_gene: TRBJ2-2; d_gene: NA; v_gene: TRBV7-2; abundance: few
CDR3nt: TGTGCCAGCAGGAAACAGGGGTCTAACTATGGCTACACCTTC; CDR3aa: CASRKQGSNYGYTF; j_gene: TRBJ1-2; d_gene: TRBD1; v_gene: TRBV6-1; abundance: NA
CDR3nt: TGCAGCGTTGTAGGGTCAAGGTCCCAAGAGACCCAGTACTTC; CDR3aa: CSVVGSRSQETQYF; j_gene: TRBJ2-5; d_gene: NA; v_gene: TRBV29-1; abundance: many
CDR3nt: TGTGCCTGGGTGACAGGGTGGAATGAGCAGTTCTTC; CDR3aa: CAWVTGWNEQFF; j_gene: TRBJ2-1; d_gene: TRBD1; v_gene: TRBV30; abundance: NA
CDR3nt: TGTGCCTGGGGAAACAGGATAGATACGAGGACGCAGTATTTT; CDR3aa: CAWGNRIDTRTQYF; j_gene: TRBJ2-3; d_gene: NA; v_gene: TRBV30; abundance: NA
CDR3nt: TGTGCCACCAGCAGAGGACAGTCCTCTGGAAACACCATATATTTT; CDR3aa: CATSRGQSSGNTIYF; j_gene: TRBJ1-3; d_gene: NA; v_gene: TRBV15; abundance: once
CDR3nt: TGCGCCAGCAGCCAAGATTGGGGTGAGCAGTTCTTC; CDR3aa: CASSQDWGEQFF; j_gene: TRBJ2-1; d_gene: NA; v_gene: TRBV4-3; abundance: many
CDR3nt: TGTGCCTGGAGTGTCGCGACAGAGACCCAGTACTTC; CDR3aa: CAWSVATETQYF; j_gene: TRBJ2-5; d_gene: NA; v_gene: TRBV30; abundance: few
CDR3nt: TGTGCCAGCAGCGTGGGACAGGACAATGAGCAGTTCTTC; CDR3aa: CASSVGQDNEQFF; j_gene: TRBJ2-1; d_gene: TRBD1; v_gene: TRBV9; abundance: few
CDR3nt: TGTGCCAGCTCCCCCGGGGTCGGAGCCTACGAGCAGTACTTC; CDR3aa: CASSPGVGAYEQYF; j_gene: TRBJ2-7; d_gene: NA; v_gene: TRBV18; abundance: few
CDR3nt: TGTGCCAGCAGCTTAGCAGCGGGAGCGACAGATACGCAGTATTTT; CDR3aa: CASSLAAGATDTQYF; j_gene: TRBJ2-3; d_gene: TRBD2; v_gene: TRBV7-2; abundance: NA
CDR3nt: TGTGCTAGTGGTTTGAGTTTCACTGAAGCTTTCTTT; CDR3aa: CASGLSFTEAFF; j_gene: TRBJ1-1; d_gene: NA; v_gene: TRBV12-5; abundance: many
CDR3nt: TGTGCCAGCAGCCCCCGGGGGGGCTCCTCCTACAATGAGCAGTTCTTC; CDR3aa: CASSPRGGSSYNEQFF; j_gene: TRBJ2-1; d_gene: TRBD2; v_gene: TRBV7-9; abundance: NA
CDR3nt: TGTGCCAGCAGCCAAGGACTAGCGGGAGTCTACGAGCAGTACTTC; CDR3aa: CASSQGLAGVYEQYF; j_gene: TRBJ2-7; d_gene: TRBD2; v_gene: TRBV4-2; abundance: few
CDR3nt: TGTGCCAGTACCCCCGGACAGGGGATATACGAGCAGTACTTC; CDR3aa: CASTPGQGIYEQYF; j_gene: TRBJ2-7; d_gene: TRBD1; v_gene: TRBV19; abundance: NA
CDR3nt: TGCGCCAGCAGCCAGTCCGGACTAGACAATGAGCAGTTCTTC; CDR3aa: CASSQSGLDNEQFF; j_gene: TRBJ2-1; d_gene: TRBD2; v_gene: TRBV4-1; abundance: NA
CDR3nt: TGTGCCAGCAGCTCTTACAATGAGCAGTTCTTC; CDR3aa: CASSSYNEQFF; j_gene: TRBJ2-1; d_gene: NA; v_gene: TRBV5-6; abundance: many
CDR3nt: TGTGCCAGCACTTCAAGGGGCAATCAGCCCCAGCATTTT; CDR3aa: CASTSRGNQPQHF; j_gene: TRBJ1-5; d_gene: NA; v_gene: TRBV28; abundance: few
CDR3nt: TGTGCCTGGTCGGACGGAGCCTACGAGCAGTACTTC; CDR3aa: CAWSDGAYEQYF; j_gene: TRBJ2-7; d_gene: NA; v_gene: TRBV30; abundance: NA
CDR3nt: TGTGCCAGCAGCTCCCTCCAGGGGCCCTTTGCCTACGAGCAGTACTTC; CDR3aa: CASSSLQGPFAYEQYF; j_gene: TRBJ2-7; d_gene: NA; v_gene: TRBV7-9; abundance: many
CDR3nt: TGCGCCAGCAGCTCGTTGCCAGGGACAGGGGGACATCAGCCCCAGCATTTT; CDR3aa: CASSSLPGTGGHQPQHF; j_gene: TRBJ1-5; d_gene: TRBD1; v_gene: TRBV5-1; abundance: few
CDR3nt: TGTGCCAGCAGCCCTGGGCGGGCGCGACCTAACTACGAGCAGTACTTC; CDR3aa: CASSPGRARPNYEQYF; j_gene: TRBJ2-7; d_gene: NA; v_gene: TRBV13; abundance: many
CDR3nt: TGTGCCAGCAGCTTTTCCGGGGATACGCAGTATTTT; CDR3aa: CASSFSGDTQYF; j_gene: TRBJ2-3; d_gene: NA; v_gene: TRBV7-9; abundance: NA
CDR3nt: TGTGCCAGCTCACCGAGGGGAGAGGTGACTGGCTATGGCTACACCTTC; CDR3aa: CASSPRGEVTGYGYTF; j_gene: TRBJ1-2; d_gene: NA; v_gene: TRBV18; abundance: NA
CDR3nt: TGTGCCAGCAGCAAAGCGGGACGGGAAGATTCAACCTACGAGCAGTACTTC; CDR3aa: CASSKAGREDSTYEQYF; j_gene: TRBJ2-7; d_gene: NA; v_gene: TRBV21-1; abundance: NA
CDR3nt: TGTGCCAGCAGCTTAGGCAGGTCAGGCTACGAGCAGTACTTC; CDR3aa: CASSLGRSGYEQYF; j_gene: TRBJ2-7; d_gene: NA; v_gene: TRBV13; abundance: NA
CDR3nt: TGTGCCAGCAGGGCTAGCGGGAGCTCCTACGAGCAGTACTTC; CDR3aa: CASRASGSSYEQYF; j_gene: TRBJ2-7; d_gene: TRBD2; v_gene: TRBV28; abundance: NA
CDR3nt: TGTGCCAGCAGCTTGGCCTCGTCGGGCAATGAGCAGTTCTTC; CDR3aa: CASSLASSGNEQFF; j_gene: TRBJ2-1; d_gene: NA; v_gene: TRBV7-9; abundance: many
CDR3nt: TGTGCCTGGAGCCGGCCCTCTAGCGGGGTATCCTACGAGCAGTACTTC; CDR3aa: CAWSRPSSGVSYEQYF; j_gene: TRBJ2-7; d_gene: TRBD2; v_gene: TRBV30; abundance: NA
CDR3nt: TGCAGCGTGAAACAGGATAGCAATCAGCCCCAGCATTTT; CDR3aa: CSVKQDSNQPQHF; j_gene: TRBJ1-5; d_gene: NA; v_gene: TRBV29-1; abundance: few
CDR3nt: TGTGCCTGGAACAGGGGGTCGGGCTACACCTTC; CDR3aa: CAWNRGSGYTF; j_gene: TRBJ1-2; d_gene: TRBD1; v_gene: TRBV30; abundance: NA
CDR3nt: TGCGCCAGCAGCACTACTAGCGGGAGCAGAACAGATACGCAGTATTTT; CDR3aa: CASSTTSGSRTDTQYF; j_gene: TRBJ2-3; d_gene: TRBD2; v_gene: TRBV5-1; abundance: NA
CDR3nt: TGTGCCAGCAGTTTGAGGGACTATGGCTACACCTTC; CDR3aa: CASSLRDYGYTF; j_gene: TRBJ1-2; d_gene: NA; v_gene: TRBV28; abundance: many
CDR3nt: TGTGCCAGCAGTGTACGGGACTCCAGGCCCAATAGTGGGCAGTACTTC; CDR3aa: CASSVRDSRPNSGQYF; j_gene: TRBJ2-7; d_gene: NA; v_gene: TRBV28; abundance: NA
CDR3nt: TGTGCCTGGAAGGGGACAGGGGATTCACCCCTCCACTTT; CDR3aa: CAWKGTGDSPLHF; j_gene: TRBJ1-6; d_gene: TRBD1; v_gene: TRBV30; abundance: many
CDR3nt: TGTGCCAGCTCACGCGGGGGGCCGGCCCTCTTC; CDR3aa: CASSRGGPALF; j_gene: TRBJ2-1; d_gene: TRBD2; v_gene: TRBV18; abundance: NA
CDR3nt: TGTGCCACCAGCACCGTTGGGGTTAACTATGGCTACACCTTC; CDR3aa: CATSTVGVNYGYTF; j_gene: TRBJ1-2; d_gene: NA; v_gene: TRBV15; abundance: NA
CDR3nt: TGCAGCGTTGCGACGGGGACTAAAGAGCAGTACTTC; CDR3aa: CSVATGTKEQYF; j_gene: TRBJ2-5; d_gene: TRBD2; v_gene: TRBV29-1; abundance: NA
CDR3nt: TGCAGCGTGGGGACAGGGAACACAGATACGCAGTATTTT; CDR3aa: CSVGTGNTDTQYF; j_gene: TRBJ2-3; d_gene: TRBD1; v_gene: TRBV29-1; abundance: NA